A single sample is the source of the 18 T cell receptor beta chains below, sequenced in a study of shared clonotypes between healthy human individuals. The table came from immunoSEQ multiplex PCR; TCRdb's copy has only in-frame clones and leaves some out. This table holds a few million clones, 85% to 95% found once. Input material: naive CD4+ T cells sorted from blood. Subset denoted: CD45RA+ positively selected. The receptors were gathered from a young man in good health.

The chain is built from TRBV5-4 and TRBJ2-1; TRBD2 agrees at 11 bases. Unmatched junction bases numbered 6, after V lost 4 bases and J lost 6 bases. There are 15 residues in the CDR3. CDR1 is SGHNT, CDR2 YYREEE, per germline (reference sequence). The CDR3 region is CASSTVAGGRNEQFF. CDR3 DNA: TGTGCCAGCAGCACAGTAGCGGGAGGGCGCAATGAGCAGTTCTTC.

The count of this clone is one. The sample contains more than one DNA sequence encoding this CDR3. The chain links TRBV15 to TRBJ1-5, with no clear D. Trimming pared 3 bases from V and 4 bases from J, leaving 4 bases between. The CDR3 is 12 amino acids. Germline V gene lookup returns CDR1 LNHNV and CDR2 YYDKDF (reference sequence). The CDR3 region is CATSSYNQPQHF. The CDR3 coding sequence is TGTGCCACCAGCAGTTATAATCAGCCCCAGCATTTT.

The J gene is TRBJ2-2, the V gene TRBV7-2; D gene ambiguous. There are 14 residues in the CDR3. V was pared by 5 bases and J by 9 bases, with 16 bases between. The germline V gene encodes CDR1 SGHTA and CDR2 FQGNSA. The CDR3 DNA reads TGTGCCAGCAGCGCCGACTCCGGACCCCGGGAGCTGTTTTTT. It specifies CASSADSGPRELFF.

The chain joins TRBV19 to TRBJ2-5, with 9 bases identical to TRBD1. Trimming removed 3 bases from V and 3 bases from J; junction bases left unmatched: 5. The CDR3 loop spans 15 amino acids. Germline CDR1 LNHDA, CDR2 SQIVND (reference sequence). The CDR3 coding sequence is TGTGCCAGTAGTATCATGGGACAGGGTAAAGAGACCCAGTACTTC. It is translated as CASSIMGQGKETQYF.

This chain connects TRBV5-1 to TRBJ1-2; 9 nucleotides match TRBD1. This CDR3 has 15 amino acids. CDR1 and CDR2 from the germline V gene are SGHRS and YFSETQ. V lost 3 bases, J lost 6 bases, and 9 bases stayed unmatched. The DNA for the CDR3 is TGCGCCAGCAGCTCAATCTCGGACAGGGGTGATGGCTACACCTTC. This encodes CASSSISDRGDGYTF.

V is TRBV28 and J is TRBJ2-5; no clear D. CDR1 is MDHEN, CDR2 SYDVKM, per germline. The V and J ends lost 0 bases and 6 bases respectively, with 5 bases between them. The CDR3 extends over 12 amino acids. CDR3 residues: CASSLWGKTQYF. As DNA, the CDR3 is TGTGCCAGCAGTTTATGGGGAAAGACCCAGTACTTC.

The chain couples TRBV25-1 to TRBJ2-1, with D unclear. The CDR3 is 14 residues long. V shed 6 bases and J shed 8 bases, with 17 bases lying between them. The germline gives CDR1 MGHDK, CDR2 SYGVNS. The CDR3 nucleotides read TGTGCCAGCAGAGGACCCCGTCAGATTTATGAGCAGTTCTTC. Amino acid sequence: CASRGPRQIYEQFF.

J is TRBJ2-5 and V is TRBV5-6; 10 bases align to TRBD2. CDR1 is SGHDT, CDR2 YYEEEE, per germline. The CDR3 runs to 16 residues. Trimming removed 0 bases from V and 4 bases from J; junction bases left unmatched: 6. Here the CDR3 DNA reads TGTGCCAGCAGCTTGGGAACTAGCGGGACCGCAGAGACCCAGTACTTC. Translation: CASSLGTSGTAETQYF.

The chain links TRBV6-6 to TRBJ2-7; no clear D. The ends were cut back, 5 bases at V and 6 bases at J, with 11 bases in the middle. Germline V gene data show CDR1 as MNHNY and CDR2 as SVGAGI (reference sequence). This CDR3 spans 12 amino acids. The CDR3 here is CASSTLKSEQYF. DNA of the CDR3: TGTGCCAGCAGTACCCTTAAGAGCGAGCAGTACTTC.

The chain uses TRBV19 and TRBJ2-6; TRBD1 matches 8 bases. This CDR3 has 19 amino acids. Germline CDR1 is LNHDA and CDR2 is SQIVND (reference sequence). The ends lost 4 bases at V and 4 bases at J; junction bases unmatched: 15. DNA for the CDR3: TGTGCCAGTAGTACCCATGACAGGGGATGGGCAGGCGGGGCCAACGTCCTGACTTTC. Translating gives CASSTHDRGWAGGANVLTF.

V gene TRBV2 combines with J gene TRBJ1-2, with 8 bases identical to TRBD1. The CDR3 length is 15 residues. CDR1 and CDR2 (germline): SNHLY, FYNNEI. V shed 2 bases and J 4 bases; nucleotides not matched to a gene: 6. CDR3: CASSEQTGVGYGYTF. In DNA form, the CDR3 reads TGTGCCAGCAGTGAACAGACAGGGGTTGGCTATGGCTACACCTTC.

This chain uses TRBV30 with TRBJ2-7; 16 bases agree with TRBD2. The trim removed 1 base at V and 6 bases at J, leaving 6 bases unmatched. The germline gives CDR1 GTSNPN, CDR2 SVGIG (reference sequence). The CDR3 runs to 16 residues. Here the CDR3 reads CAWSAGLAGGPGEQYF. The CDR3 DNA sequence: TGTGCCTGGAGTGCGGGACTAGCGGGAGGGCCCGGCGAGCAGTACTTC.

The chain combines TRBV5-1 with TRBJ2-2; 10 bases are shared with TRBD2. Germline CDR1 reads SGHRS; CDR2 reads YFSETQ. With 1 base clipped from V and 6 bases from J, the junction kept 9 bases outside the gene matches. The CDR3 is 17 residues long. CDR3 amino acids: CASSLSRTSGGPGELFF. DNA of the CDR3: TGCGCCAGCAGCTTGTCAAGGACTAGCGGAGGACCCGGGGAGCTGTTTTTT. The variable domain in full, completed from reference TRBV5-1 and TRBJ2-2, reads KAGVTQTPRYLIKTRGQQVTLSCSPISGHRSVSWYQQTPGQGLQFLFEYFSETQRNKGNFPGRFSGRQFSNSRSEMNVSTLELGDSALYLCASSLSRTSGGPGELFFGEGSRLTVL.

This clone was recorded once. The chain is built from TRBV5-4 and TRBJ2-1; tentative D call: TRBD1 (5 bases). V was pared by 3 bases and J by 7 bases, with 17 bases between. The CDR3 spans 15 residues. Germline CDR1 and CDR2: SGHNT and YYREEE (reference sequence). This CDR3 reads CASSSWGQGRNEQFF. The CDR3 nucleotides read TGTGCCAGCAGCTCCTGGGGTCAGGGTAGGAATGAGCAGTTCTTC.

The chain carries TRBV4-3 and TRBJ2-3; 11 nucleotides line up with TRBD2. V dropped 0 bases and J dropped 2; count of bases not matched to a gene: 13. The length of the CDR3 is 20 residues. Germline values: CDR1 LGHNA, CDR2 YSLEER. The CDR3 nucleotides read TGCGCCAGCAGCCAAGATATCCCCTTTGGGACTAGCGGCCACACAGATACGCAGTATTTT. It encodes CASSQDIPFGTSGHTDTQYF.

The chain recombines TRBV7-2 with TRBJ1-6; D perhaps matches TRBD1 (6 bases). CDR1 SGHTA and CDR2 FQGNSA come from the germline V gene. This CDR3 spans 17 amino acids. V shed 1 base and J shed 5 bases, with 15 bases lying between them. CDR3: CASSLEGRGGHNSPLHF. CDR3 sequence (DNA): TGTGCCAGCAGCTTAGAAGGTCGTGGGGGCCATAATTCACCCCTCCACTTT.

The chain has TRBV11-2 and TRBJ2-7; TRBD2 aligns across 8 bases. Germline values: CDR1 SGHAT, CDR2 FQNNGV. The CDR3 has 16 residues. Trimming cost V 4 bases and J 5 bases; bases outside gene matches: 13. CDR3 sequence: CASSSLGSGISDEQYF. CDR3 nucleotide sequence: TGTGCCAGCAGCTCCTTAGGTAGCGGGATTTCCGACGAGCAGTACTTC.

This chain uses TRBV7-9 with TRBJ2-7, with 10 nucleotides matching TRBD2. Germline V gene data show CDR1 as SEHNR and CDR2 as FQNEAQ (reference sequence). Losses at the gene ends were 5 bases for V and 4 bases for J; bases not matched to a gene: 5. The CDR3 is made up of 14 amino acids. CDR3 amino acids: CASSASSGGYEQYF. CDR3 coding DNA: TGTGCCAGCAGCGCCTCTAGCGGGGGTTACGAGCAGTACTTC.